These 20 T cell receptor beta chains were sequenced from one sample in a study of identical twins. TCRdb recomputed calls from the 5' RACE reads with MiXCR, one row per CDR3 protein. The data hold around 470,000 distinct CDR3 sequences, with 11% to 15% observed a single time. This sample was shared with a second study, whose subject was yellow fever vaccine responses in identical twins.

Source material: CD4+ T cells sorted from blood. Receptors originate from a woman between 18 and 30 years old in good health.

This clonotype has a handful of counts. This rearrangement joins TRBV2 to TRBJ2-7, with TRBD1 matching over 10 bases. V shed 6 bases, J shed 6 bases, and the junction held 11 bases outside the gene matches. This CDR3 is 15 amino acids long. CDR1 is SNHLY and CDR2 is FYNNEI in the germline V gene. As DNA, the CDR3 is TGTGCCAGCAGGCCCCAGGGACAGGGGTTGGGCGAGCAGTACTTC. Translating gives CASRPQGQGLGEQYF.

The table lists this clonotype with a few counts. This sequence joins TRBV24-1 and TRBJ2-6, with D possibly TRBD2 on 5 matching bases. CDR1 is KGHDR and CDR2 is SFDVKD in the germline V gene. The CDR3 runs 16 residues. The V and J ends lost 10 bases and 0 bases respectively, with 15 bases between them. CDR3 loop: CATSDTRSSGANVLTF. The CDR3 region has the DNA TGTGCCACTTCTGACACTAGGAGCTCTGGGGCCAACGTCCTGACTTTC.

At least ten counts were recorded for this clonotype. The V gene is TRBV7-2, the J gene TRBJ2-2; no reliable D call. The V end was cut by 6 bases, the J end by 4 bases, with 12 bases between. CDR3 length equals 14 residues. Germline CDR1 SGHTA, CDR2 FQGNSA. The CDR3 reads CASSYSSGTGELFF. The DNA of the CDR3 is TGTGCCAGCAGTTATTCCAGTGGCACCGGGGAGCTGTTTTTT.

This clonotype occurred a few times. The chain employs TRBV7-9 and TRBJ2-7; TRBD2 matches 13 bases. J gave up 2 bases and V 3 bases, and 1 base lay outside the gene matches. CDR1 SEHNR and CDR2 FQNEAQ come from the germline V gene (reference sequence). CDR3 size: 15 residues. CDR3 in DNA: TGTGCCAGCAGCTTCACTAGCGGGGGGGCCTACGAGCAGTACTTC. It is translated as CASSFTSGGAYEQYF.

V is TRBV7-9 and J is TRBJ2-7; the match to TRBD2 covers 10 bases. This CDR3 is 14 amino acids long. CDR1 is SEHNR, CDR2 FQNEAQ, per germline (reference sequence). With 5 bases clipped from V and 6 bases from J, the junction kept 7 bases outside the gene matches. CDR3 amino acids: CASSREREGSEQYF. The DNA of the CDR3 is TGTGCCAGCAGCAGGGAGCGGGAGGGCTCCGAGCAGTACTTC.

This clonotype was detected a few times. The rearrangement links TRBV20-1 to TRBJ1-1, with 7 bases fitting TRBD1. The length of the CDR3 is 12 residues. J lost 5 bases, V lost 6 bases, and 6 bases had no gene match. Germline V gene sequence: CDR1 DFQATT, CDR2 SNEGSKA (reference sequence). The CDR3 bases are TGCAGTGCGGGACAGAGGGAGACTGAAGCTTTCTTT. It encodes CSAGQRETEAFF.

The CDR3 loop reads CASSWEGPNTEAFF. Here the CDR3 DNA reads TGTGCCAGCAGTTGGGAGGGGCCAAACACTGAAGCTTTCTTT. V is TRBV12-3 or TRBV12-4 and J is TRBJ1-1; D is possibly TRBD1 (5 bases). The CDR3 is 14 residues long. The V gene lost 4 bases and the J gene lost 2 bases, with 11 bases spanning the gap.

This clonotype came up a few times. The V gene is TRBV24-1, the J gene TRBJ2-2; 8 bases are a match to TRBD1. This CDR3 has 15 amino acids. Trimming removed 2 bases from V and 5 bases from J; junction bases left unmatched: 3. Looked up from germline, CDR1 is KGHDR and CDR2 is SFDVKD. CDR3 nucleotides: TGTGCCACCAGTGATTGGACAGGGTCGACCGGGGAGCTGTTTTTT. This gives the protein CATSDWTGSTGELFF.

This CDR3 is CASSPSPKGKTGELFF. The CDR3 DNA is TGTGCCAGCAGTCCTTCCCCCAAGGGGAAGACCGGGGAGCTGTTTTTT. This chain links TRBV28 with TRBJ2-2; maybe TRBD1 (5 bases). CDR3 length equals 16 residues. V shed 5 bases and J shed 5 bases, with 18 bases lying between them. CDR1 and CDR2 from the germline V gene are MDHEN and SYDVKM. The full variable domain, in which reference TRBV28 and TRBJ2-2 provide the parts outside the CDR3, is DVKVTQSSRYLVKRTGEKVFLECVQDMDHENMFWYRQDPGLGLRLIYFSYDVKMKEKGDIPEGYSVSREKKERFSLILESASTNQTSMYLCASSPSPKGKTGELFFGEGSRLTVL.

There are many counts of this clonotype. The chain carries TRBV24-1 and TRBJ2-5; 11 bases align to TRBD1. Germline CDR1 reads KGHDR; CDR2 reads SFDVKD. V trimming: 1 base; J trimming: 4 bases; junction bases outside the gene matches: 1. The CDR3 runs to 15 residues. The CDR3 protein is CATSDFGTGGETQYF. CDR3 sequence (DNA): TGTGCCACCAGTGATTTCGGGACAGGGGGAGAGACCCAGTACTTC.

In its sample, this clonotype was seen a few times. CDR3: CASSGTGPGQETQYF. CDR3 coding DNA: TGTGCCAGTAGTGGTACAGGGCCCGGCCAAGAGACCCAGTACTTC. The V gene is TRBV19, the J gene TRBJ2-5; possible D gene TRBD1, 6 bases. The CDR3 is 15 residues long. V was clipped by 5 bases and J by 1 base, with 14 bases between them. Germline CDR1 is LNHDA and CDR2 is SQIVND (reference sequence).

This clonotype was seen once. The chain couples TRBV12-3 or TRBV12-4 to TRBJ2-3, with 9 nucleotides matching TRBD1. J was trimmed by 8 bases and V by 7 bases; bases with no gene match: 16. The CDR3 length is 16 residues. CDR3 sequence (DNA): TGTGCCAGCACCCAGCAAAACAGGGGGCTGGGGGGTACGCAGTATTTT. This translates into CASTQQNRGLGGTQYF.

This rearrangement joins TRBV29-1 to TRBJ1-1; no firm D call. CDR3 size: 12 residues. CDR1 and CDR2 (germline): SQVTM, ANQGSEA. V was shortened by 6 bases and J by 0 bases, with 8 bases between the two germline ends. The CDR3 bases are TGCAGCGTGGAGGATATGAACACTGAAGCTTTCTTT. Its translation: CSVEDMNTEAFF.

The J gene is TRBJ2-3, the V gene TRBV7-2; 9 nucleotides line up with TRBD2. CDR1 and CDR2 (germline): SGHTA, FQGNSA. The trim removed 8 bases at V and 3 bases at J, leaving 12 bases unmatched. This CDR3 has 16 residues. CDR3 bases: TGTGCCAGCGTCTCTTCTATAGCGGGAGCGACAGATACGCAGTATTTT. Translation: CASVSSIAGATDTQYF.

The J gene is TRBJ2-3, the V gene TRBV20-1; D gene ambiguous. With 3 bases removed from V and 2 bases from J, the gap between germline ends came to 12 bases. This CDR3 contains 14 residues. Germline lookup yields CDR1 DFQATT and CDR2 SNEGSKA (reference sequence). CDR3 DNA sequence: TGCAGTGCTAGTCGCCCTCTGTTCACAGATACGCAGTATTTT. Translation gives CSASRPLFTDTQYF.

This clonotype has a handful of counts. In DNA, the CDR3 is TGTGCCAGCAGGGTTACAGGGGGCCATAGCAACACCGGGGAGCTGTTTTTT. It yields the protein CASRVTGGHSNTGELFF. The V gene is TRBV3-1, the J gene TRBJ2-2, with TRBD1 matching over 9 bases. Germline CDR1 LGHDT, CDR2 YNNKEL (reference sequence). J gave up 2 bases and V 6 bases, and 10 bases lay outside the gene matches. The CDR3 spans 17 residues.

The chain combines TRBV11-2 with TRBJ2-1, with D possibly matching TRBD1 (6 bases). Trimming took 5 bases from V and 5 from J, leaving 25 bases between them. The germline V gene encodes CDR1 SGHAT and CDR2 FQNNGV. CDR3 size: 18 residues. CDR3 coding DNA: TGTGCCAGCAGCAGACTGGACAGTTTACTTTCTCTGAACAATGAGCAGTTCTTC. Residues: CASSRLDSLLSLNNEQFF. Full variable domain (rest looked up from reference TRBV11-2 and TRBJ2-1): EAGVAQSPRYKIIEKRQSVAFWCNPISGHATLYWYQQILGQGPKLLIQFQNNGVVDDSQLPKDRFSAERLKGVDSTLKIQPAKLEDSAVYLCASSRLDSLLSLNNEQFFGPGTRLTVL.

The chain uses TRBV9 and TRBJ2-7; possible D gene TRBD2, 5 bases. V lost 3 bases and J 11 bases, leaving 9 bases between the germline ends. The V gene's germline CDR1 is SGDLS and CDR2 YYNGEE. CDR3 length equals 10 residues. The DNA of the CDR3 is TGTGCCAGCAGCGCGGGGAGCGAGTACTTC. It translates to CASSAGSEYF. Full variable domain (missing parts from reference TRBV9 and TRBJ2-7): DSGVTQTPKHLITATGQRVTLRCSPRSGDLSVYWYQQSLDQGLQFLIQYYNGEERAKGNILERFSAQQFPDLHSELNLSSLELGDSALYFCASSAGSEYFGPGTRLTVT.

This clonotype was detected a few times. The CDR3 sequence: CASSLVRTGYEQYF. Here the CDR3 DNA reads TGTGCCAGCAGCTTGGTGCGGACGGGCTACGAGCAGTACTTC. The genes are TRBV5-6 and TRBJ2-7; D is unresolved. Per germline, CDR1 SGHDT and CDR2 YYEEEE. Trimming left V 0 bases short and J 3 bases short, with 10 bases between. This CDR3 spans 14 amino acids.

In DNA form, the CDR3 reads TGCAGTGCTAGAGTCGGGTCCCCAGATACGCAGTATTTT. It translates to CSARVGSPDTQYF. The chain couples TRBV20-1 to TRBJ2-3; D gene uncertain. Germline V gives CDR1 DFQATT, CDR2 SNEGSKA (reference sequence). The CDR3 runs 13 residues. Trimming left V 1 base short and J 4 bases short, with 9 bases between.